A single sample gave rise to the 28 T cell receptor beta chains below, sequenced in a study of T cell responses to AZD1222 COVID-19 vaccine. The method was immunoSEQ multiplex PCR; TCRdb's version includes in-frame clones alone and lacks a portion of them. The sample has 65,000 to 80,000 clones; roughly 80% are singletons. Source: peripheral blood, taken 28 days after the second AZD1222 dose. These TCRs come from an adult who received the AZD1222 COVID-19 vaccine.

The V gene is TRBV19, the J gene TRBJ2-5; D could derive from TRBD1 or TRBD2 (6 bases each). Germline V lookup: CDR1 LNHDA, CDR2 SQIVND (reference sequence). The CDR3 is 16 residues long. The ends were cut back, 6 bases at V and 4 bases at J, with 21 bases in the middle. This chain's CDR3 is CASSQRGGPAGETQYF. DNA for the CDR3: TGTGCCAGTAGCCAAAGAGGGGGGCCGGCAGGAGAGACCCAGTACTTC.

The chain uses TRBV4-3 and TRBJ2-3; no reliable D call. The CDR3 length is 13 residues. The ends were cut back, 1 base at V and 4 bases at J, with 6 bases in the middle. Germline V gives CDR1 LGHNA, CDR2 YSLEER. The CDR3 nucleotides read TGCGCCAGCAGCCAAGCGTATGCAGATACGCAGTATTTT. It codes for CASSQAYADTQYF.

About this clone: This specimen includes other DNA sequences encoding the same CDR3. The chain links TRBV18 to TRBJ1-1; D is possibly TRBD1 (6 bases). CDR3 size: 15 residues. V was trimmed by 6 bases and J by 2 bases, leaving 16 bases between them. Germline CDR1 and CDR2: KGHSH and LQKENI. CDR3 nucleotides: TGTGCCAGCTCGCCAAGGGGGACACAAAACACTGAAGCTTTCTTT. Its protein is CASSPRGTQNTEAFF. Together with reference TRBV18 and TRBJ1-1, the CDR3 gives the full variable domain: NAGVMQNPRHLVRRRGQEARLRCSPMKGHSHVYWYRQLPEEGLKFMVYLQKENIIDESGMPKERFSAEFPKEGPSILRIQQVVRGDSAAYFCASSPRGTQNTEAFFGQGTRLTVV.

V and J are TRBV4-1 and TRBJ1-2; tentatively, D is TRBD1 (5 bases). Germline values: CDR1 MGHRA, CDR2 YSYEKL. V shed 0 bases and J shed 5 bases, with 13 bases lying between them. The CDR3 spans 15 residues. The CDR3 loop reads CASSQDAGLPYGYTF. In DNA form, the CDR3 reads TGCGCCAGCAGCCAAGATGCGGGACTTCCATATGGCTACACCTTC.

The genes are TRBV2 and TRBJ1-5; D is perhaps TRBD1 (5 bases). This CDR3 is 13 amino acids long. Trimming removed 9 bases from V and 6 bases from J, with 15 bases in between. In germline, CDR1 is SNHLY, CDR2 FYNNEI. The CDR3 reads CASRAGPTQPQHF. DNA for the CDR3: TGTGCCAGTAGAGCAGGGCCCACTCAGCCCCAGCATTTT.

The V gene is TRBV18, the J gene TRBJ2-1; 9 nucleotides match TRBD2. Germline CDR1 KGHSH, CDR2 LQKENI. This CDR3 is 17 amino acids long. J gave up 5 bases and V 2 bases, and 10 bases lay outside the gene matches. As DNA, the CDR3 is TGTGCCAGCTCACCATTCTCATCGACTAGCGGAAACAATGAGCAGTTCTTC. Its protein is CASSPFSSTSGNNEQFF.

This chain connects TRBV2 to TRBJ1-3; no clear D. The V and J ends lost 6 bases and 0 bases respectively, with 9 bases between them. The CDR3 length is 14 residues. The germline V gene has CDR1 SNHLY and CDR2 FYNNEI. CDR3 residues: CASRAGGSGNTIYF. DNA for the CDR3: TGTGCCAGCAGGGCGGGAGGCTCTGGAAACACCATATATTTT. Variable domain in full (rest from reference TRBV2 and TRBJ1-3): EPEVTQTPSHQVTQMGQEVILRCVPISNHLYFYWYRQILGQKVEFLVSFYNNEISEKSEIFDDQFSVERPDGSNFTLKIRSTKLEDSAMYFCASRAGGSGNTIYFGEGSWLTVV.

V usage is TRBV19 and J usage is TRBJ1-5; possibly TRBD1 for D (5 bases). CDR1 and CDR2 (germline): LNHDA, SQIVND (reference sequence). The CDR3 runs 17 residues. Trimming took 1 base from V and 1 from J, leaving 14 bases between them. DNA of the CDR3: TGTGCCAGTAGTATAGTAGGAGGGTCAGGGAGCAATCAGCCCCAGCATTTT. It encodes CASSIVGGSGSNQPQHF.

The CDR3: CATSRDREASNQPQHF. For the CDR3, the DNA is TGTGCCACCAGCAGAGACAGGGAGGCGAGCAATCAGCCCCAGCATTTT. The chain carries TRBV15 and TRBJ1-5, with TRBD1 as a possible D gene (5 bases). Per the germline V gene, CDR1 is LNHNV and CDR2 is YYDKDF (reference sequence). The CDR3 extends over 16 amino acids. The V gene lost 0 bases and the J gene lost 1 base, with 10 bases spanning the gap.

The chain links TRBV20-1 to TRBJ2-3; no firm D call. The CDR3 has 10 residues. CDR1 DFQATT and CDR2 SNEGSKA come from the germline V gene (reference sequence). Trimming stripped 3 bases from V and 5 bases from J, with 3 bases between. CDR3 bases: TGCAGTGCTAGTGGAGATACGCAGTATTTT. Encoded protein: CSASGDTQYF.

This clone was detected once. The J gene is TRBJ2-2, the V gene TRBV5-4, with 13 bases identical to TRBD2. The junction had 9 bases not matched to a gene; V was cut back by 3 bases and J by 7 bases. The CDR3 is 17 amino acids. CDR1 and CDR2 (germline): SGHNT, YYREEE (reference sequence). This chain's CDR3 is CASSSMTSGRSGGELFF. In DNA form, the CDR3 reads TGTGCCAGCAGCTCAATGACTAGCGGGAGGAGCGGCGGGGAGCTGTTTTTT.

This clone was counted a single time. The gene calls are TRBV30 and TRBJ1-1, with 7 bases matching TRBD1. V lost 0 bases, J lost 1 base, and 2 bases stayed unmatched. This CDR3 contains 14 residues. Germline CDR1 reads GTSNPN; CDR2 reads SVGIG (reference sequence). CDR3 in amino acids: CAWSVAGGNTEAFF. DNA for the CDR3: TGTGCCTGGAGTGTAGCAGGGGGGAACACTGAAGCTTTCTTT.

By sample fraction, this clone is medium-sized. The DNA of the CDR3 is TGTGCCAGCAGCCAGAAGGGGGAAGTAAAGAACACTGAAGCTTTCTTT. It specifies CASSQKGEVKNTEAFF. The chain uses TRBV4-2 and TRBJ1-1; possibly TRBD1 for D (6 bases). Germline-derived CDR1 and CDR2 are LGHNA and YNFKEQ. The CDR3 totals 16 residues. V lost 3 bases and J 1 base, leaving 15 bases between the germline ends.

The V and J genes are TRBV27 and TRBJ2-5, with D perhaps TRBD1 (6 bases). This CDR3 contains 15 residues. V was shortened by 5 bases and J by 2 bases, with 15 bases between the two germline ends. CDR1 and CDR2 (germline): MNHEY, SMNVEV (reference sequence). The CDR3 region has the DNA TGTGCCAGCAGTCTACAGGGTGTGTATCAAGAGACCCAGTACTTC. Translating gives CASSLQGVYQETQYF.

The chain has TRBV7-9 and TRBJ1-6, with no clear D. The ends were cut back, 2 bases at V and 2 bases at J, with 19 bases in the middle. From germline, CDR1 is SEHNR and CDR2 FQNEAQ (reference sequence). The CDR3 sequence is 19 residues long. CDR3 nucleotide sequence: TGTGCCAGCAGCTTATGGCGGAGTGGGAGGAGACCCTATAATTCACCCCTCCACTTT. This translates into CASSLWRSGRRPYNSPLHF.

This rearrangement joins TRBV5-4 to TRBJ2-3, with 8 bases identical to TRBD1. Trimming took 2 bases from V and 4 from J; bases not matched to a gene: 3. This CDR3 is built from 14 residues. CDR1 and CDR2 (germline): SGHNT, YYREEE (reference sequence). The CDR3 DNA follows: TGTGCCAGCAGCTTCGACAGGGGCGCAGATACGCAGTATTTT. As protein: CASSFDRGADTQYF.

The V and J genes are TRBV18 and TRBJ1-1; TRBD1 agrees at 8 bases. The CDR3 is 16 residues long. Trimming cost V 3 bases and J 3 bases; bases outside gene matches: 9. Germline CDR1 and CDR2: KGHSH and LQKENI. CDR3 region: CASSPMDRDRDTEAFF. The CDR3 region has the DNA TGTGCCAGCTCACCTATGGACAGGGATAGGGACACTGAAGCTTTCTTT.

This chain links TRBV4-3 with TRBJ2-3; no definite D call. Germline CDR1 LGHNA, CDR2 YSLEER. The CDR3 covers 16 residues. V shed 0 bases and J shed 4 bases, with 14 bases lying between them. The CDR3 here is CASSQDHPGAPDTQYF. The DNA for the CDR3 is TGCGCCAGCAGCCAAGATCATCCGGGTGCCCCAGATACGCAGTATTTT.

The chain is built from TRBV27 and TRBJ2-1; 9 nucleotides agree with TRBD2. The V and J ends lost 10 bases and 6 bases, in that order; junction bases with no gene match: 10. The CDR3 runs to 14 residues. CDR1 is MNHEY, CDR2 SMNVEV, per germline (reference sequence). The CDR3 DNA reads TGTGCCACACGAACTAGCGGGTCCCGCAATGAGCAGTTCTTC. Its translation is CATRTSGSRNEQFF.

The chain carries TRBV5-6 and TRBJ2-5; D tentatively reads TRBD1 or TRBD2 (5 bases each). CDR3 length: 13 residues. V lost 5 bases and J lost 7, with 15 bases in between. Germline V gene sequence: CDR1 SGHDT, CDR2 YYEEEE. As DNA, the CDR3 is TGTGCCAGCAGTACGGGACCCCTCGGGACCCAGTACTTC. Translation gives CASSTGPLGTQYF.

Remarks on this clone: The missing conserved phenylalanine or tryptophan at the end of this CDR3 makes a read error likely. No DNA is shown, since the ends of the CDR3 on it are uncertain; the CDR3 is the one TCRdb lists. This chain's CDR3 is CSAGETSTI. This chain uses TRBV20-1 with TRBJ2-3; the table assigns TRBD2, which was not confirmed against the DNA. The CDR3 has 9 amino acids, counting both end residues. Germline V lookup: CDR1 DFQATT, CDR2 SNEGSKA (reference sequence).

The chain uses TRBV7-2 and TRBJ2-3; no firm D call. V dropped 5 bases and J dropped 0 bases, with 9 bases sitting between them. CDR1 SGHTA and CDR2 FQGNSA come from the germline V gene. CDR3 size: 14 residues. The CDR3 reads CASSPGHSTDTQYF. The CDR3 DNA is TGTGCCAGCAGCCCAGGCCACAGCACAGATACGCAGTATTTT. The whole variable domain, filled in from reference TRBV7-2 and TRBJ2-3, reads GAGVSQSPSNKVTEKGKDVELRCDPISGHTALYWYRQSLGQGLEFLIYFQGNSAPDKSGLPSDRFSAERTGGSVSTLTIQRTQQEDSAVYLCASSPGHSTDTQYFGPGTRLTVL.

This clone came up a few times. V usage is TRBV5-1 and J usage is TRBJ2-2; 8 nucleotides agree with TRBD2. Germline V gives CDR1 SGHRS, CDR2 YFSETQ. With 5 bases clipped from V and 2 bases from J, the junction kept 2 bases outside the gene matches. This CDR3 contains 14 residues. The CDR3 nucleotides read TGCGCCAGCAGTATAGCGGGAAACACCGGGGAGCTGTTTTTT. Protein product: CASSIAGNTGELFF.

The rearrangement links TRBV7-8 to TRBJ2-7, with 9 nucleotides matching TRBD2. The J segment lost 4 bases and the V segment lost 1 base, leaving 5 bases of the junction unmatched. CDR3 size: 15 residues. CDR1 is SGHVS, CDR2 FQNEAQ, per germline. CDR3 sequence: CASSLVGAGGYEQYF. CDR3 nucleotides: TGTGCCAGCAGCTTAGTGGGCGCGGGAGGGTACGAGCAGTACTTC.

V usage is TRBV9 and J usage is TRBJ2-6; maybe TRBD1 (6 bases). V gave up 0 bases and J gave up 2 bases, with 6 bases separating them. The CDR3 extends over 15 amino acids. Germline CDR1 reads SGDLS; CDR2 reads YYNGEE. The CDR3 DNA follows: TGTGCCAGCAGCGTAGAGGGGGCTGGGGCCAACGTCCTGACTTTC. Amino acid sequence: CASSVEGAGANVLTF.

This clone was observed a handful of times. The V and J genes are TRBV6-2 or TRBV6-3 and TRBJ2-1; no clear D. Germline values: CDR1 MNHEY, CDR2 SVGEGT. The CDR3 spans 12 residues. Trimming pared 4 bases from V and 10 bases from J, leaving 11 bases between. CDR3 in amino acids: CASSWVAREQFF. In nucleotides, the CDR3 is TGTGCCAGCAGTTGGGTGGCAAGGGAGCAGTTCTTC.

J is TRBJ2-7 and V is TRBV19; no clear D gene. The germline V gene encodes CDR1 LNHDA and CDR2 SQIVND (reference sequence). The V gene lost 1 base and the J gene lost 1 base, with 14 bases spanning the gap. The length of the CDR3 is 16 residues. CDR3 bases: TGTGCCAGTAGTATAGTTAGGCTAGTTCTTTCCTACGAGCAGTACTTC. Encoded protein: CASSIVRLVLSYEQYF.

V usage is TRBV16 and J usage is TRBJ1-5; TRBD1 is a possible D gene (5 bases). V was shortened by 2 bases and J by 6 bases, with 14 bases between the two germline ends. CDR1 KGHSY and CDR2 FQNENV come from the germline V gene. The CDR3 spans 15 residues. CDR3 sequence (DNA): TGTGCCAGCAGCCAAGGGGGGGACGGAATTCAGCCCCAGCATTTT. Protein: CASSQGGDGIQPQHF.